This T cell receptor (beta chain) was documented in a study of cytomegalovirus exposure and HLA in healthy donors (dated by TCRdb to about 2017). Regarding the complete study: An earlier analysis of some 600 of the donors reported 276 Gb of sequence data and 117 million unique TCR beta sequences obtained from roughly 170 million T cells. Approximately 300 gigabases of sequencing data and around 80 million unique TCR sequences made up an early release that covered approximately 700 HLA-typed donors. Of the approximately 400 genotyped donors, 80% to 90% were placed in the genetic ancestry cluster associated with self-reported Caucasian donors. The study aimed to test whether signatures of past pathogen exposure could be identified by cataloging public T cell receptors. The T cell repertoires of some 700 subjects were profiled by immunosequencing and related to cytomegalovirus serostatus. In addition to the first cohort of 666 subjects, a separate validation cohort of approximately 130 different subjects was used. The study combined high-throughput TCR immunosequencing, statistical association of individual TCRs with disease status, and machine learning to predict cytomegalovirus infection status. In a later analysis, previously published TCR beta repertoires from 550 to 700 donors were re-analyzed and high-resolution HLA genotyping was added so that TCR occurrence patterns could be studied. Rather than using new phenotypic data, the later analysis identified candidate immune exposures from TCR beta sequences and from how often those sequences occurred across donors. In an earlier analysis of 500 to 650 of the donors, high-throughput TCR beta sequencing was used to judge whether each TCR beta V gene segment behaved as functional or pseudogenic. Donor age, sex, ethnicity and CMV serostatus were compiled alongside the repertoire data. Genome-wide SNP genotypes for about 65% of the 666 donors were used in a later genetic analysis, which treated that subset as a discovery cohort. All discovery cohort repertoires had been generated on a single sequencing platform. HLA typing included class I and class II loci at four-digit resolution. Typing coverage varied by locus: roughly 629-640 donors for A, B, C, DRB1 and DQB1; approximately 520 for DQA1; around 610 for DPA1; approximately 450 for DPB1. Four or five DR-DQ haplotypes were handled as single units for association and clustering because linkage in the cohort was strong. Among 398 genotyped donors of the cohort, an average of roughly 230,000 unique TCR beta nucleotide sequences was sequenced per donor, of which 15% to 20% were non-productive. What the work shows at the level of the full study, not this receptor alone: The study gave a list of under 200 TCR beta chains associated with cytomegalovirus. Only TCR beta chains were sequenced in this cohort, and the absence of alpha or paired-chain data limited detectable features. CMV serostatus was the only immune exposure information available for the cohort. In a later genetic analysis, fewer N-insertions in productive TCRs were reported among donors in an Asian-associated ancestry cluster than the approximately 630-donor mean. Three of the identified cytomegalovirus-associated TCR beta chains were confirmed in vitro to be specific for cytomegalovirus antigens. Several of the top co-occurrence clusters appeared to be linked to parvovirus B19, influenza, CMV and Epstein-Barr virus, according to a later analysis. Presence/absence analyses assumed roughly uniform sequencing depth across donors, an assumption that may not hold. Specific HLA alleles were associated with about 17,000 TCR beta sequences at a false discovery rate of 0.05 in a later analysis. Most TCR sequences were observed very rarely across donors, whereas some public TCRs were present in many individuals. A further reported finding was that TCR beta sequences accurately predicted the HLA-A and HLA-B alleles for most subjects in the first cohort. Broadly in line with IMGT annotations, most TCR beta V segments showed up in productive rearrangements about 90% or about 30% of the time in an earlier analysis of roughly 590 of the donors. Correlated functional status among segregating V segments might be attributable to linkage disequilibrium, but an unknown experimental factor could not be ruled out. A cluster of highly shared sequence variants was judged likely to represent a technical artifact of the sequencing pipeline. HLA typing was unavailable for some donors at each locus, so association tests used only the typed subset. Assigning TCR associations to individual alleles was difficult when HLA alleles, especially DR and DQ, strongly co-occurred. The classifier was reported to diagnose cytomegalovirus status with high specificity and sensitivity in both the original cohort and the validation cohort. In a later genetic analysis, a missense DCLRE1C variant was associated with V-gene and J-gene trimming of TCR beta chains, and the association was replicated in an independent cohort. Over 15 rarely observed V segments, including chromosome 9 orphons, were excluded from the earlier analysis of several hundred of the donors because counts were too low. The authors suggested that the approach could potentially be generalized to other disease states and immunological phenotypes. A later analysis found that most CMV-associated TCR beta chains appeared HLA-restricted, with HLA associations seemingly driven largely by CMV exposure. In a later analysis, TCR association rates were found to vary across HLA loci, with the most associated TCRs seen for DRB1 alleles and the fewest for HLA-C alleles. Compared with equally common non-associated chains, HLA-associated TCR beta chains in a later analysis were more clonally expanded and had lower generation probabilities.

The library was built by means of the immunoSEQ multiplex PCR assay. For the multiplex PCR, a mixture combining 60 forward primers for TCR Vbeta segments and 13 reverse primers for TCR Jbeta segments was used. The CDR3 region of rearranged TCR beta genes was amplified from genomic DNA by a multiplex PCR assay. On the Illumina HiSeq System, the amplified TCR beta libraries were sequenced as 87-base-pair reads. The authors processed their data as follows. In a later analysis, about 80 million unique TCR beta chains were counted across the 650 to 750 repertoires, and approximately 9.9 million of these chains were shared by at least two donors. A nearest-neighbor algorithm error-corrected the raw reads and collapsed the reads into unique sequences, merging closely related sequences to remove PCR and sequencing errors. V, D and J gene segments were assigned by aligning CDR3 sequences to IMGT reference sequences. For a sequence to be retained, a match of at least six nucleotides to both a V gene segment and a J gene segment was required. Rearrangements were called productive when the CDR3 lacked stop codons and stayed in frame with V and J; all others were non-productive. CDR3 was defined according to IMGT convention as the region running from the second conserved V-encoded cysteine to the conserved J-encoded phenylalanine. The earlier analysis of 550 to 650 of the donors excluded any sequence lacking an unambiguous match to a single V gene segment. An earlier analysis of roughly 590 of the donors called V segments functional above 56.7% productive rearrangements and segregating when the between-donor standard deviation exceeded 5%. A statistical classification framework was built for diagnosing cytomegalovirus status from the catalog of TCR beta chain sequences. In a later analysis, TCR nucleotide sequences were compared against IMGT/GENE-DB human TR gene sequences so that V and J genes could be assigned. In a later analysis, CDR3 sequences and most-parsimonious VDJ recombination scenarios were assigned using the TCRdist pipeline. In a later analysis, every TCR beta chain was defined by the combination of its CDR3 amino acid sequence and its V-gene family, and reads without a unique V-gene family were dropped. As a way to deal with suspected cross-contamination and a sequencing artifact, a later analysis dropped 500 to 700 nucleotide sequences that were highly shared and had low generation probability. For each public chain, a later analysis derived a clonal expansion index from normalized ranks of inferred template counts within each repertoire. In a later analysis, generation probabilities were computed using a VDJ recombination model fitted to out-of-frame rearrangements, and the results were checked against IGoR. In a later analysis, hypergeometric tests were used to score TCR-TCR, TCR-HLA and TCR-CMV co-occurrence, with a repertoire-size bias correction applied to TCR pairs. In a later analysis, false discovery rates were estimated by permuting HLA or CMV assignments 20 times. In a later analysis, co-occurring TCRs were grouped with DBSCAN, and TCRdist sequence similarity was added when clustering was performed within HLA-allele-positive subsets. Repertoires with fewer than 30,000 or more than 120,000 public chains, plus five repertoires with anomalous nucleotide sharing, were excluded from co-occurrence clustering. This is the immuneACCESS table as TCRdb keeps it, with only in-frame sequences that have V and J called. A part of the clones is gone; compared with another copy, unresolved V genes explain less than half, and the rest is unexplained. Clone size and the V and J calls come from that table; the DNA yielded D and trimming. The sample table lists fewer than 250,000 clones, 70% to 80% of them with a count of one. The top ten hold roughly a sixth of the sample.

As to this clone: The antigen it binds to is not known. Base qualities are not at hand, and no much larger clone is one base apart.

In total, roughly 710 healthy bone marrow donors made up the cohort. All cohort members were sampled while nominally healthy, although unrecorded immune exposures were likely present. The donor tested CMV seronegative and was one of the 352 seronegative cohort members. Every donor gave a peripheral blood sample, and the peripheral blood mononuclear cells from that sample were used for TCR beta sequencing. Genomic DNA extraction from the blood cell samples was performed with the Qiagen DNeasy Blood Extraction Kit. The clonotype originates from a man aged 40-49 years in good health and CMV-seronegative. The sequenced material came from PBMCs.

At the DNA level, the sequence is TGCGCCAGCAGCCAAGTGGCAGGAAAAAATCAGCCCCAGCATTTT. Protein translation: CASSQVAGKNQPQHF. The chain is made from TRBV4-3 and TRBJ1-5; the D gene lacks a confident call. Taken from the germline V gene, the CDR1 and CDR2 loops are LGHNA and YSLEER. Reading from cysteine to phenylalanine, the CDR3 counts 15 amino acids. The read is trimmed to its CDR3 DNA, 45 bases read in frame from base 1. The V and J ends are trimmed by 1 base and 4 bases, leaving 11 bases between them.